This note documents a single TCR beta chain sequence. Its antigen remains unidentified. This CDR3 is 12 amino acids long. The germline gives CDR1 WSHSY, CDR2 SAAADI. TCRdb re-called the 5' RACE reads; one entry per CDR3 protein, DNA not given. The sample table includes roughly 390,000 distinct CDR3 sequences. This sample was taken from a study of T cells expressing NK-cell markers. Study-wide findings and caveats: NKG2C+ dominant clonotype frequencies in six or seven donors were 1.0-7.0% of CD8+ T cells. Whether expanded NKG2C-expressing T cell clones recognize HCMV is unknown.

This clonotype originated in a woman aged 45-65 years in good health. V gene TRBV10-2 combines with J gene TRBJ2-7; TCRdb's D gene call, TRBD1, goes unchecked for lack of DNA. The sequencing input was blood T cells: a sorted CD56 or NKG2C T cell subset, CD4+ or CD8+ T cells, or bulk PBMC T cells (not recorded which). Here the CDR3 reads CASSSGGDEQYF.